What follows are 4 T cell receptor beta chains derived from one specimen sequenced in a study of blood T cell repertoires in COVID-19. Sequenced by immunoSEQ multiplex PCR; TCRdb stores in-frame clones only, minus some. The sample records around 130,000 clones, around 79% being singletons. The material sequenced was peripheral blood. These receptors all stem from a man aged 80 or over with acute or convalescent COVID-19.

The chain couples TRBV7-2 to TRBJ2-3; 11 bases align to TRBD2. Germline CDR1 SGHTA, CDR2 FQGNSA. Unmatched junction bases numbered 7, after V lost 7 bases and J lost 4 bases. The CDR3 is 15 amino acids. In nucleotides, the CDR3 is TGTGCCAGCACCGTCGGGACTAGCGGCTCAGATACGCAGTATTTT. Residues: CASTVGTSGSDTQYF.

This sequence joins TRBV1 and TRBJ2-5; the DNA was not used to check the table's D call, TRBD2. TRBV1 is assigned pseudogene status. This CDR3 contains 19 residues. The CDR3 here is CTSSQILTSGGDRQETQYF. DNA of the CDR3: TGCACCAGCAGCCAAATTTTGACTAGCGGGGGGGACAGACAAGAGACCCAGTACTTC.

This clone qualifies as hyperexpanded. This chain joins TRBV2 and TRBJ1-5, with 7 bases identical to TRBD1. V lost 7 bases to trimming and J lost 9 bases; unmatched junction nucleotides: 15. The germline V gene encodes CDR1 SNHLY and CDR2 FYNNEI. This CDR3 spans 15 amino acids. The CDR3 protein is CASTDRDSQQWPQHF. CDR3 DNA: TGTGCCAGCACCGACCGGGACAGCCAACAATGGCCCCAGCATTTT.

CDR3 amino acids: CASSLGGTGGDSPLHF. CDR3 nucleotide sequence: TGCGCCAGCAGCTTGGGCGGGACAGGGGGGGACTCACCCCTCCACTTT. This chain joins TRBV5-1 and TRBJ1-6, with 11 bases matching TRBD1. Germline values: CDR1 SGHRS, CDR2 YFSETQ. The CDR3 length is 16 residues. V lost 0 bases to trimming and J lost 10 bases; unmatched junction nucleotides: 6.